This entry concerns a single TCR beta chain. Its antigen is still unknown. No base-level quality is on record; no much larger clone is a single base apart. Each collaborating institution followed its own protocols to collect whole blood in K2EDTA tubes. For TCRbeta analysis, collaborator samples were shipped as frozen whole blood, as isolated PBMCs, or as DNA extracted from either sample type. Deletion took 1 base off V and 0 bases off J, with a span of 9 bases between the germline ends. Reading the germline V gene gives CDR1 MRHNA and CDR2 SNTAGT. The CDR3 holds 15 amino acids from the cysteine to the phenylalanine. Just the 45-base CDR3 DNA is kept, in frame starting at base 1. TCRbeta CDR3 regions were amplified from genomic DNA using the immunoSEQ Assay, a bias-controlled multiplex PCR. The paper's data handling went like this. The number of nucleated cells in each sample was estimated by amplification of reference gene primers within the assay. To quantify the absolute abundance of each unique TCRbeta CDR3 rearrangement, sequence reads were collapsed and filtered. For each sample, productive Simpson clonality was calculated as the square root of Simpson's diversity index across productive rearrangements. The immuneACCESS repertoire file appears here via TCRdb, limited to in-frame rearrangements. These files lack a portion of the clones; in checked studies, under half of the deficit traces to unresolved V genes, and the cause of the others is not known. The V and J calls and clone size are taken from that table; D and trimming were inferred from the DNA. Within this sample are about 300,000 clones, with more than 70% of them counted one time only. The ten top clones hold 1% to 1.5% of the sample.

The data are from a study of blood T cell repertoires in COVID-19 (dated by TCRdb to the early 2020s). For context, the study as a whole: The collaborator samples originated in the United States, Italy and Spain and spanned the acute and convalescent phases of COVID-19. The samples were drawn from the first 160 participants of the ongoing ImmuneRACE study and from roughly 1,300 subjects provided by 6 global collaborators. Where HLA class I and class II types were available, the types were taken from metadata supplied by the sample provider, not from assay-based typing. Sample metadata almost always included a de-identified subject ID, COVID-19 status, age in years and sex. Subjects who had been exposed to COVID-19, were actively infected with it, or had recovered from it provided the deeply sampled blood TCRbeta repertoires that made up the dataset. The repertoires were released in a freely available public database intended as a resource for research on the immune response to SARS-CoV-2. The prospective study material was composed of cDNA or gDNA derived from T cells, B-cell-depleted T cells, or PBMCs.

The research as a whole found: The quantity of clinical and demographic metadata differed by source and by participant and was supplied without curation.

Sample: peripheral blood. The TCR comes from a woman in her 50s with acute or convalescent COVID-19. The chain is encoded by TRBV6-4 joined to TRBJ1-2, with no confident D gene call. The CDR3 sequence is CASSDFSGPNYGYTF. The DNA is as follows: TGTGCCAGCAGTGACTTCTCGGGTCCTAACTATGGCTACACCTTC.